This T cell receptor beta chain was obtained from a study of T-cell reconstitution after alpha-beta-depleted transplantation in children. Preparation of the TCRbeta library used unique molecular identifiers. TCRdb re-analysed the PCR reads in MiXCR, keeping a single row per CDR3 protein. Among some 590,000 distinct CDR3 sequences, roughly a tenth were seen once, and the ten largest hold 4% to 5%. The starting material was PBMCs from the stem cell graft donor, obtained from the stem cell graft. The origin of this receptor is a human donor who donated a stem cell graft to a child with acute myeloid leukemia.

DNA for the CDR3: TGTGCCAGCAGTTCCCAGACTAGCTCTTACGAGCAGTACTTC. This gives the protein CASSSQTSSYEQYF. The V call is TRBV27, the J call TRBJ2-7, with 7 bases identical to TRBD2. Unmatched junction bases numbered 7, after V lost 4 bases and J lost 4 bases. Per germline, CDR1 MNHEY and CDR2 SMNVEV (reference sequence). The CDR3 totals 14 residues.